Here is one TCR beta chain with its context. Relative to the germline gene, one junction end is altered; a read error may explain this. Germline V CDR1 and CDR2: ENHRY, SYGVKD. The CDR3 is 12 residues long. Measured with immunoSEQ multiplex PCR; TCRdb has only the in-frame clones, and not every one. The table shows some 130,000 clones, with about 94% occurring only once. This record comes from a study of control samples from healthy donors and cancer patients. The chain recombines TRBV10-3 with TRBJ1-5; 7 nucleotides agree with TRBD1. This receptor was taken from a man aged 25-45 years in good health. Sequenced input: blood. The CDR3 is CAIRDRNQSQHF. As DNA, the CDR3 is TGTGCCATCAGGGACAGGAATCAGTCCCAGCATTTT.